The rows below give T cell receptor beta chains drawn from one sample of a study of regulatory T cells in long-lasting Graves disease. In TCRdb, the multiplex PCR reads were re-called with MiXCR into one record per CDR3 protein. The sample carries 650,000 to 850,000 distinct CDR3 sequences, around 32% recorded once. The source was peripheral blood mononuclear cells (PBMCs), collected when the disease was refractory, from a patient treated with antithyroid drugs. These receptors were taken from a female donor with Graves disease. CDR3s include the opening cysteine and the closing phenylalanine or tryptophan. A D gene is named only where the DNA matches it firmly. The size field is filled for only some rows; it gives once, few, many or a size class.

v_gene: TRBV5-4; j_gene: TRBJ1-1; abundance: NA; d_gene: NA; CDR3nt: TGTGCCAGCAGCTTGATGGGTGGCCCTGAAGCTTTCTTT; CDR3aa: CASSLMGGPEAFF
v_gene: TRBV6-1; j_gene: TRBJ2-2; abundance: NA; d_gene: NA; CDR3nt: TGTGCCAGCACCCGACAGAACACCGGGGAGCTGTTTTTT; CDR3aa: CASTRQNTGELFF
v_gene: TRBV6-1; j_gene: TRBJ1-1; abundance: few; d_gene: NA; CDR3nt: TGTGCCAGCAGACAAGACAGGTACCCTGAAGCTTTCTTT; CDR3aa: CASRQDRYPEAFF
v_gene: TRBV10-3; j_gene: TRBJ1-3; abundance: NA; d_gene: NA; CDR3nt: TGTGCCATCAGTGATGAAGGGTTTGGAAACACCATATATTTT; CDR3aa: CAISDEGFGNTIYF
v_gene: TRBV29-1; j_gene: TRBJ1-1; abundance: few; d_gene: NA; CDR3nt: TGCAGCGTTGAAGTTGGCCAGGGGCGGTTCACTGAAGCTTTCTTT; CDR3aa: CSVEVGQGRFTEAFF
v_gene: TRBV2; j_gene: TRBJ1-5; abundance: many; d_gene: NA; CDR3nt: TGTGCCAGCAAGGAGCTCATCACTAGCAATCAGCCCCAGCATTTT; CDR3aa: CASKELITSNQPQHF
v_gene: TRBV12-3/TRBV12-4; j_gene: TRBJ2-1; abundance: NA; d_gene: NA; CDR3nt: TGTGCCAGCACACTCGACAGGAATGAGCAGTTCTTC; CDR3aa: CASTLDRNEQFF
v_gene: TRBV11-2; j_gene: TRBJ2-5; abundance: few; d_gene: NA; CDR3nt: TGTGCCAGCAGCTTAGCTGTAGCGTATGGGACCGGACCCCCCCCGCCGGAGACCCAGTACTTC; CDR3aa: CASSLAVAYGTGPPPPETQYF
v_gene: TRBV5-4; j_gene: TRBJ2-1; abundance: NA; d_gene: NA; CDR3nt: TGTGCCAGCAGCTTTGGCGGGGAGACCGGGGGTGAGCAGTTCTTC; CDR3aa: CASSFGGETGGEQFF
v_gene: TRBV27; j_gene: TRBJ1-2; abundance: many; d_gene: NA; CDR3nt: TGTGCCAGCAGTCGAAGGGGCAGGGTCTATGGCTACACCTTC; CDR3aa: CASSRRGRVYGYTF
v_gene: TRBV12-3/TRBV12-4; j_gene: TRBJ2-3; abundance: NA; d_gene: TRBD2; CDR3nt: TGTGCCAGCACCCGAGCGGGAACCACAGATACGCAGTATTTT; CDR3aa: CASTRAGTTDTQYF
v_gene: TRBV2; j_gene: TRBJ2-7; abundance: NA; d_gene: NA; CDR3nt: TGTGCCAGCAGTGTCCGGAGGAACTCCTACGAGCAGTACTTC; CDR3aa: CASSVRRNSYEQYF
v_gene: TRBV29-1; j_gene: TRBJ1-6; abundance: NA; d_gene: NA; CDR3nt: TGCAGCGTTCAGGAGCTTAAGGGGAATTCACCCCTCCACTTT; CDR3aa: CSVQELKGNSPLHF
v_gene: TRBV28; j_gene: TRBJ1-3; abundance: NA; d_gene: NA; CDR3nt: TGTGCCAGCAGTTTATGGGGGACCCGACTGAGCTCTGGAAACACCATATATTTT; CDR3aa: CASSLWGTRLSSGNTIYF
v_gene: TRBV5-1; j_gene: TRBJ2-3; abundance: NA; d_gene: TRBD2; CDR3nt: TGCGCCAGCAGCCGCGGACTAGCGGGAGGGAGCACAGATACGCAGTATTTT; CDR3aa: CASSRGLAGGSTDTQYF
v_gene: TRBV9; j_gene: TRBJ2-7; abundance: few; d_gene: NA; CDR3nt: TGTGCCAGCAGCGTAGGAGGGGTGGCCTACGAGCAGTACTTC; CDR3aa: CASSVGGVAYEQYF
v_gene: TRBV19; j_gene: TRBJ2-7; abundance: NA; d_gene: TRBD2; CDR3nt: TGTGCCAGTAGTATAGCCCTAGCGGGTTTCTCCTACGAGCAGTACTTC; CDR3aa: CASSIALAGFSYEQYF
v_gene: TRBV20-1; j_gene: TRBJ2-7; abundance: NA; d_gene: NA; CDR3nt: TGCAGTGCTAGAGTCAGAGTAGGTACCTACGAGCAGTACTTC; CDR3aa: CSARVRVGTYEQYF
v_gene: TRBV7-3; j_gene: TRBJ2-5; abundance: NA; d_gene: TRBD2; CDR3nt: TGTGCCAGCAGCCGGGGGGACTCCGCTCCGGAGACCCAGTACTTC; CDR3aa: CASSRGDSAPETQYF
v_gene: TRBV28; j_gene: TRBJ1-6; abundance: NA; d_gene: TRBD1; CDR3nt: TGTGCCAGCAGTCCGACAGGGGAGACTTCACCCCTCCACTTT; CDR3aa: CASSPTGETSPLHF